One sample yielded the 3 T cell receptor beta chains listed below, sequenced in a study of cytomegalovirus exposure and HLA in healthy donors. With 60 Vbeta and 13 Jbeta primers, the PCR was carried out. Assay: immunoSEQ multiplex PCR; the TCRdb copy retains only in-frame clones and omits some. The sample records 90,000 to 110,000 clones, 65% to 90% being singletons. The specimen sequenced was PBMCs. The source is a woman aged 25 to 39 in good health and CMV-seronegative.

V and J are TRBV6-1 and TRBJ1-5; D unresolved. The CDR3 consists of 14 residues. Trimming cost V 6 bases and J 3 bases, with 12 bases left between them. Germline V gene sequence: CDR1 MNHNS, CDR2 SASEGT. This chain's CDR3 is CASRETVNNQPQHF. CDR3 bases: TGTGCCAGCAGGGAGACGGTGAACAATCAGCCCCAGCATTTT.

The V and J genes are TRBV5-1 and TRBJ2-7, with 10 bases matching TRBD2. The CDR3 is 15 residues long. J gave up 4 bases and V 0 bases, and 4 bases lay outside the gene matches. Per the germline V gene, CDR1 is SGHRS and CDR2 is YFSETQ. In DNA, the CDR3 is TGCGCCAGCAGCTTGGAACTAGCGGGATTGTACGAGCAGTACTTC. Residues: CASSLELAGLYEQYF. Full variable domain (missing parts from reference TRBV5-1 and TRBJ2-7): KAGVTQTPRYLIKTRGQQVTLSCSPISGHRSVSWYQQTPGQGLQFLFEYFSETQRNKGNFPGRFSGRQFSNSRSEMNVSTLELGDSALYLCASSLELAGLYEQYFGPGTRLTVT.

CDR3 sequence reads: CASSRGAGQNTGELFF. DNA for the CDR3: TGTGCCAGTAGTAGGGGTGCGGGGCAGAACACCGGGGAGCTGTTTTTT. The rearrangement links TRBV19 to TRBJ2-2; tentative D call: TRBD2 (6 bases). V was clipped by 4 bases and J by 1 base, with 13 bases between them. The CDR3 covers 16 residues. Germline V gives CDR1 LNHDA, CDR2 SQIVND (reference sequence).